The rows below give T cell receptor beta chains drawn from one sample of a study of T cell repertoires in cytomegalovirus infection. TCRdb ran MiXCR on the reads and lists one entry per CDR3 protein. The sample consists of about 250,000 distinct CDR3 sequences, over 15% of them appearing once. The sequencing input was CD8+ T cells from PBMCs. These receptors were obtained from a human donor in good health (CMV status not recorded). Some clones in this sample may be carry-over from other donors' samples. CDR3s include the opening cysteine and the closing phenylalanine or tryptophan. Fields, in order: V gene, D gene, clone size, J gene, CDR3 DNA, CDR3 protein. D genes are given only for firm matches. Clone size, where shown, is once, few, many, or a class for clones that have expanded.

v_gene: TRBV15; d_gene: TRBD1; abundance: few; j_gene: TRBJ2-7; CDR3nt: TGTGCCACCAGCACCCCCGGGGCCGGGACAGACTACGAGCAGTACTTC; CDR3aa: CATSTPGAGTDYEQYF
v_gene: TRBV14; d_gene: TRBD1; abundance: -; j_gene: TRBJ1-1; CDR3nt: TGTGCCAGCAGCCATGAGACAGGGCCGGGCTTTGAAGCTTTCTTT; CDR3aa: CASSHETGPGFEAFF
v_gene: TRBV7-2; d_gene: -; abundance: many; j_gene: TRBJ2-5; CDR3nt: TGTGCCAGCAGCTTATGGCCTAGCAGGGAGACCCAGTACTTC; CDR3aa: CASSLWPSRETQYF
v_gene: TRBV11-3; d_gene: -; abundance: -; j_gene: TRBJ2-1; CDR3nt: TGTGCCAGCAGCCGAAGCCGTTCCAAGGGTGGCAATGAGCAGTTCTTC; CDR3aa: CASSRSRSKGGNEQFF
v_gene: TRBV7-2; d_gene: -; abundance: few; j_gene: TRBJ1-6; CDR3nt: TGTGCCAGCAGCTTACTCACAGCCGTCTATAATTCACCCCTCCACTTT; CDR3aa: CASSLLTAVYNSPLHF
v_gene: TRBV2; d_gene: -; abundance: -; j_gene: TRBJ2-5; CDR3nt: TGTGCCAGCCCCTTTGAGGGGGAGGTTGAGGAGACCCAGTACTTC; CDR3aa: CASPFEGEVEETQYF
v_gene: TRBV7-8; d_gene: -; abundance: many; j_gene: TRBJ2-2; CDR3nt: TGTGCCAGCAGCCCACGGGTAGGGAACACCGGGGAGCTGTTTTTT; CDR3aa: CASSPRVGNTGELFF
v_gene: TRBV4-3; d_gene: TRBD2; abundance: -; j_gene: TRBJ2-3; CDR3nt: TGCGCCAGCAGCCAAGATTGGCTAGCGGAGTTCCCAGATACGCAGTATTTT; CDR3aa: CASSQDWLAEFPDTQYF
v_gene: TRBV6-2/TRBV6-3; d_gene: -; abundance: -; j_gene: TRBJ2-7; CDR3nt: TGTGCCAGCAGTTACGGCGCGGACAGCTCCTACGAGCAGTACTTC; CDR3aa: CASSYGADSSYEQYF
v_gene: TRBV25-1; d_gene: TRBD2; abundance: few; j_gene: TRBJ2-2; CDR3nt: TGTGCCAGCGCCTCGAACCAGGGACTAGCGGGGACCGGGGAGCTGTTTTTT; CDR3aa: CASASNQGLAGTGELFF
v_gene: TRBV29-1; d_gene: TRBD1; abundance: many; j_gene: TRBJ1-2; CDR3nt: TGCAGCGTTGATGGGACAGGGTCTCAGGGCTACACCTTC; CDR3aa: CSVDGTGSQGYTF
v_gene: TRBV19; d_gene: -; abundance: few; j_gene: TRBJ1-5; CDR3nt: TGTGCCAGTAGTATTTACCTGACAGACTATAGCAATCAGCCCCAGCATTTT; CDR3aa: CASSIYLTDYSNQPQHF
v_gene: TRBV28; d_gene: TRBD1; abundance: -; j_gene: TRBJ1-1; CDR3nt: TGTGCCAGCAGTTCCCGACAGGGCGAGGGAGCTTTCTTT; CDR3aa: CASSSRQGEGAFF
v_gene: TRBV20-1; d_gene: TRBD2; abundance: -; j_gene: TRBJ2-1; CDR3nt: TGCAGTGCTAGAGATTGGGGGGGGGACTCCTACAATGAGCAGTTCTTC; CDR3aa: CSARDWGGDSYNEQFF
v_gene: TRBV6-1; d_gene: -; abundance: -; j_gene: TRBJ2-5; CDR3nt: TGTGCCAGCAGTACCGGGGGTGCCCAAGAGACCCAGTACTTC; CDR3aa: CASSTGGAQETQYF
v_gene: TRBV7-8; d_gene: -; abundance: many; j_gene: TRBJ2-3; CDR3nt: TGTGCCAGCAGCTTCGCCAGGAGTCTGCACCCAGATACGCAGTATTTT; CDR3aa: CASSFARSLHPDTQYF
v_gene: TRBV20-1; d_gene: TRBD1; abundance: few; j_gene: TRBJ1-1; CDR3nt: TGCAGTGCCGCCGGGACAGGTCTGACTGAAGCTTTCTTT; CDR3aa: CSAAGTGLTEAFF
v_gene: TRBV12-3/TRBV12-4; d_gene: TRBD2; abundance: -; j_gene: TRBJ2-3; CDR3nt: TGTGCCAGCAGTGGGACTAGCGTGGGAGATACGCAGTATTTT; CDR3aa: CASSGTSVGDTQYF
v_gene: TRBV12-3/TRBV12-4; d_gene: TRBD2; abundance: -; j_gene: TRBJ2-7; CDR3nt: TGTGCCAGCAGTCCGGGACTAGGTTACGAGCAGTACTTC; CDR3aa: CASSPGLGYEQYF
v_gene: TRBV6-1; d_gene: -; abundance: few; j_gene: TRBJ2-7; CDR3nt: TGTGCCAGCAGTGAAGCGGTCTACAGGGACCATTGTCGCGAGCAGTACTTC; CDR3aa: CASSEAVYRDHCREQYF
v_gene: TRBV7-9; d_gene: -; abundance: many; j_gene: TRBJ2-1; CDR3nt: TGTGCCAGCAGCTTAGCGCTAGCTTCCTCAGATGAGCAGTTCTTC; CDR3aa: CASSLALASSDEQFF
v_gene: TRBV11-2; d_gene: -; abundance: -; j_gene: TRBJ2-3; CDR3nt: TGTGCCAGCAGCTTAGATCCCCCGGGTGACACAGATACGCAGTATTTT; CDR3aa: CASSLDPPGDTDTQYF
v_gene: TRBV6-1; d_gene: -; abundance: -; j_gene: TRBJ1-2; CDR3nt: TGTGCCAGCAGTGAAGTGGCCATCTATGGCTACACCTTC; CDR3aa: CASSEVAIYGYTF
v_gene: TRBV19; d_gene: TRBD1; abundance: few; j_gene: TRBJ1-1; CDR3nt: TGTGCCAGTAGCCCCAGGGGGACAGGGGACCTTTTTATGGCTTTCTTT; CDR3aa: CASSPRGTGDLFMAFF
v_gene: TRBV5-4; d_gene: -; abundance: few; j_gene: TRBJ2-7; CDR3nt: TGTGCCAGCAGCACCGGACTCGTCACCCACTACTACGAGCAGTACTTC; CDR3aa: CASSTGLVTHYYEQYF
v_gene: TRBV19; d_gene: -; abundance: -; j_gene: TRBJ2-5; CDR3nt: TGTGCCAGTAAGCTGGGTCAGACCCAGTACTTC; CDR3aa: CASKLGQTQYF
v_gene: TRBV6-2/TRBV6-3; d_gene: TRBD1; abundance: many; j_gene: TRBJ2-7; CDR3nt: TGTGCCAGCAGCTACTCAGGGGGCTCCTACGAGCAGTACTTC; CDR3aa: CASSYSGGSYEQYF
v_gene: TRBV7-8; d_gene: -; abundance: -; j_gene: TRBJ2-1; CDR3nt: TGTGCCAGCACCTTACGTAGGATCTCCTACAATGAGCAGTTCTTC; CDR3aa: CASTLRRISYNEQFF
v_gene: TRBV7-6; d_gene: -; abundance: many; j_gene: TRBJ2-1; CDR3nt: TGTGCCAGCAGCACCCGGGACCAGGGGTATAGTGAGCAGTTCTTC; CDR3aa: CASSTRDQGYSEQFF
v_gene: TRBV6-2/TRBV6-3; d_gene: -; abundance: many; j_gene: TRBJ1-1; CDR3nt: TGTGCCAGCAGTTACGGAGGTGACGACACTGAAGCTTTCTTT; CDR3aa: CASSYGGDDTEAFF
v_gene: TRBV6-5; d_gene: -; abundance: -; j_gene: TRBJ1-1; CDR3nt: TGTGCCAGCAGACAATCGTTTATCTTAGGGACTGAAGCTTTCTTT; CDR3aa: CASRQSFILGTEAFF
v_gene: TRBV24-1; d_gene: TRBD1; abundance: few; j_gene: TRBJ1-1; CDR3nt: TGTGCCACCAGTGATAAAGACAGGGCGGACACTGAAGCTTTCTTT; CDR3aa: CATSDKDRADTEAFF
v_gene: TRBV25-1; d_gene: -; abundance: -; j_gene: TRBJ1-5; CDR3nt: TGTGCCAGCACTGGCGGGGCTAGCAATCAGCCCCAGCATTTT; CDR3aa: CASTGGASNQPQHF
v_gene: TRBV28; d_gene: TRBD2; abundance: many; j_gene: TRBJ2-5; CDR3nt: TGTGCCACCGAGGGCTGGGCGGGGGGGGAGACCCAGTACTTC; CDR3aa: CATEGWAGGETQYF
v_gene: TRBV7-9; d_gene: -; abundance: few; j_gene: TRBJ1-5; CDR3nt: TGTGCCAGCAGCTTAAGAGGGGACAATCAGCCCCAGCATTTT; CDR3aa: CASSLRGDNQPQHF
v_gene: TRBV12-5; d_gene: -; abundance: many; j_gene: TRBJ2-7; CDR3nt: TGTGCTAGTGGTTTGTCAGGCTACGAGCAGTACTTC; CDR3aa: CASGLSGYEQYF
v_gene: TRBV6-5; d_gene: TRBD2; abundance: -; j_gene: TRBJ2-7; CDR3nt: TGTGCCAGCAGCCACGGGGGGGCCATTGCCGAGCAGTACTTC; CDR3aa: CASSHGGAIAEQYF
v_gene: TRBV5-1; d_gene: TRBD1; abundance: few; j_gene: TRBJ1-2; CDR3nt: TGCGCCAGCAGCTTTACCGGGACAGGGGGTAGGATTAACTATGGCTACACCTTC; CDR3aa: CASSFTGTGGRINYGYTF
v_gene: TRBV12-3/TRBV12-4; d_gene: -; abundance: -; j_gene: TRBJ2-7; CDR3nt: TGTGCCAGCAGTTTCTGGGAGCCCTACGAGCAGTACTTC; CDR3aa: CASSFWEPYEQYF
v_gene: TRBV7-9; d_gene: -; abundance: many; j_gene: TRBJ2-1; CDR3nt: TGTGCCAGCAGCCCTCCCTCCGGGAGCTCCTACAATGAGCAGTTCTTC; CDR3aa: CASSPPSGSSYNEQFF
v_gene: TRBV2; d_gene: TRBD1; abundance: -; j_gene: TRBJ1-1; CDR3nt: TGTGCCAGCAGGGGTTGGACAGGCGACACTGAAGCTTTCTTT; CDR3aa: CASRGWTGDTEAFF
v_gene: TRBV6-5; d_gene: TRBD1; abundance: few; j_gene: TRBJ1-4; CDR3nt: TGTGCCAGCAGTTTCACCCTGGACAGGGGGCCTAATGAAAAACTGTTTTTT; CDR3aa: CASSFTLDRGPNEKLFF
v_gene: TRBV7-9; d_gene: -; abundance: -; j_gene: TRBJ1-6; CDR3nt: TGTGCCAGCAGCCACGGACAGTCGGGGCGGAATTCACCCCTCCACTTT; CDR3aa: CASSHGQSGRNSPLHF
v_gene: TRBV27; d_gene: TRBD1; abundance: -; j_gene: TRBJ1-5; CDR3nt: TGTGCCAGCAGTTTATCAGGGGGCGCGGAGAATCAGCCCCAGCATTTT; CDR3aa: CASSLSGGAENQPQHF
v_gene: TRBV6-5; d_gene: -; abundance: many; j_gene: TRBJ2-1; CDR3nt: TGTGCCAGCAGTTACACCCTAGTCAATGAGCAGTTCTTC; CDR3aa: CASSYTLVNEQFF
v_gene: TRBV27; d_gene: -; abundance: -; j_gene: TRBJ2-2; CDR3nt: TGTGCCAGCAGTGCCCTCGCCCGTGGCAGGGATAACACCGGGGAGCTGTTTTTT; CDR3aa: CASSALARGRDNTGELFF
v_gene: TRBV7-9; d_gene: TRBD1; abundance: few; j_gene: TRBJ1-3; CDR3nt: TGTGCCAGCATCCGTGGACAGGGGACGTCTGGAAACACCATATATTTT; CDR3aa: CASIRGQGTSGNTIYF
v_gene: TRBV28; d_gene: -; abundance: many; j_gene: TRBJ2-7; CDR3nt: TGTGCCAGCAGTTTAGGGGCTAGCTCCTCCTACGAGCAGTACTTC; CDR3aa: CASSLGASSSYEQYF
v_gene: TRBV11-1; d_gene: TRBD2; abundance: -; j_gene: TRBJ2-1; CDR3nt: TGTGCCAGCAGCTTAGCTGCCGGGACTAGCGGTAACAATGAGCAGTTCTTC; CDR3aa: CASSLAAGTSGNNEQFF
v_gene: TRBV18; d_gene: -; abundance: few; j_gene: TRBJ2-7; CDR3nt: TGTGCCAGCTCACCACTCCGGGACGCCTCCTACGAGCAGTACTTC; CDR3aa: CASSPLRDASYEQYF
v_gene: TRBV12-3/TRBV12-4; d_gene: -; abundance: -; j_gene: TRBJ2-7; CDR3nt: TGTGCCAGCAGTTTAGCGACGGACACCCAACGCGAGCAGTACTTC; CDR3aa: CASSLATDTQREQYF
v_gene: TRBV5-4; d_gene: TRBD1; abundance: few; j_gene: TRBJ1-2; CDR3nt: TGTGCCAGCAGCTCTGATCGGGACAGGGGACAAGGCTACACCTTC; CDR3aa: CASSSDRDRGQGYTF
v_gene: TRBV20-1; d_gene: -; abundance: many; j_gene: TRBJ2-4; CDR3nt: TGCAGTGCTAGTCGTGGGATAGCCAAAAACATTCAGTACTTC; CDR3aa: CSASRGIAKNIQYF
v_gene: TRBV7-9; d_gene: TRBD2; abundance: few; j_gene: TRBJ2-1; CDR3nt: TGTGCCAGCAGCTTTCGACTAGCGGCGTACAATGAGCAGTTCTTC; CDR3aa: CASSFRLAAYNEQFF